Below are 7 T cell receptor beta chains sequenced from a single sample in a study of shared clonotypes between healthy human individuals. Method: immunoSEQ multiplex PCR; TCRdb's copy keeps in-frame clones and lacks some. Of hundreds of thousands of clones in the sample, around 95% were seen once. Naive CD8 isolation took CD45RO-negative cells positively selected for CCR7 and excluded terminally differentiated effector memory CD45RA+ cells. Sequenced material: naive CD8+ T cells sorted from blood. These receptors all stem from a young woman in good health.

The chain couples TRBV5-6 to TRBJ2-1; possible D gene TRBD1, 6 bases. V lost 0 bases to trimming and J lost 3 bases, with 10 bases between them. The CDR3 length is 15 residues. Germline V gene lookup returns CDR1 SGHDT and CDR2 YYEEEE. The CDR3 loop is CASSLGGGVYNEQFF. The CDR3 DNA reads TGTGCCAGCAGCTTGGGAGGGGGTGTCTACAATGAGCAGTTCTTC.

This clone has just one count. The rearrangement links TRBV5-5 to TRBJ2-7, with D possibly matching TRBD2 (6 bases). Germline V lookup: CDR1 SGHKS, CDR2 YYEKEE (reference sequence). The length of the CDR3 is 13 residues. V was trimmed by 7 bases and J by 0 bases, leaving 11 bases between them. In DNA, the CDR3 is TGTGCCAGCGAGGGACTCCGCTCCTACGAGCAGTACTTC. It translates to CASEGLRSYEQYF. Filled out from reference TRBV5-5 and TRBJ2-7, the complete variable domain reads DAGVTQSPTHLIKTRGQQVTLRCSPISGHKSVSWYQQVLGQGPQFIFQYYEKEERGRGNFPDRFSARQFPNYSSELNVNALLLGDSALYLCASEGLRSYEQYFGPGTRLTVT.

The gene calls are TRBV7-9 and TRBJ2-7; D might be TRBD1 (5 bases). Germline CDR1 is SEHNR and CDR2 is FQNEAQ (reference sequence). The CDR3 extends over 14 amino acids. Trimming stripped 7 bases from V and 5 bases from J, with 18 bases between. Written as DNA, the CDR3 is TGTGCCAGCACCCTGGGGCAGGGTATCCACGAGCAGTACTTC. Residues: CASTLGQGIHEQYF.

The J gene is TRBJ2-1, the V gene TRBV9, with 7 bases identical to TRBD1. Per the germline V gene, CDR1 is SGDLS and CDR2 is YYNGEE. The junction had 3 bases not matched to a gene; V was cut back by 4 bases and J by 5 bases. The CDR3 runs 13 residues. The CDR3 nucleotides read TGTGCCAGCAGCTTTCAGGGGGACAATGAGCAGTTCTTC. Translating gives CASSFQGDNEQFF.

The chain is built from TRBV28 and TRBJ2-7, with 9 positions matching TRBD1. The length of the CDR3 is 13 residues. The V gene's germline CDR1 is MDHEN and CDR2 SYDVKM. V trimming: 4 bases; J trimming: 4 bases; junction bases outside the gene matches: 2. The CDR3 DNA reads TGTGCCAGCAGTTCCGGGACAGGGTACGAGCAGTACTTC. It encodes CASSSGTGYEQYF. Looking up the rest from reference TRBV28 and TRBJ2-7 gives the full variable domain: DVKVTQSSRYLVKRTGEKVFLECVQDMDHENMFWYRQDPGLGLRLIYFSYDVKMKEKGDIPEGYSVSREKKERFSLILESASTNQTSMYLCASSSGTGYEQYFGPGTRLTVT.

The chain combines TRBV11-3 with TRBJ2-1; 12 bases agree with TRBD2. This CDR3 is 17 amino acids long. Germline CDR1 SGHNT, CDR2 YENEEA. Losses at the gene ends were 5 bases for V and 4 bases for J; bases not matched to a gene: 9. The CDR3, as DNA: TGTGCCAGCAGCCCATCTAGCGGGAGGGCCGCTTACAATGAGCAGTTCTTC. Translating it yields CASSPSSGRAAYNEQFF.

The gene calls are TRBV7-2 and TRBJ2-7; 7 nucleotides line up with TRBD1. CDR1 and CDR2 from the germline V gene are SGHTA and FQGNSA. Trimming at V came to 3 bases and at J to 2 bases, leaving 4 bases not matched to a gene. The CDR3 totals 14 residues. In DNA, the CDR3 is TGTGCCAGCAGCTTCAGACAGGGTACCTACGAGCAGTACTTC. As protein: CASSFRQGTYEQYF.